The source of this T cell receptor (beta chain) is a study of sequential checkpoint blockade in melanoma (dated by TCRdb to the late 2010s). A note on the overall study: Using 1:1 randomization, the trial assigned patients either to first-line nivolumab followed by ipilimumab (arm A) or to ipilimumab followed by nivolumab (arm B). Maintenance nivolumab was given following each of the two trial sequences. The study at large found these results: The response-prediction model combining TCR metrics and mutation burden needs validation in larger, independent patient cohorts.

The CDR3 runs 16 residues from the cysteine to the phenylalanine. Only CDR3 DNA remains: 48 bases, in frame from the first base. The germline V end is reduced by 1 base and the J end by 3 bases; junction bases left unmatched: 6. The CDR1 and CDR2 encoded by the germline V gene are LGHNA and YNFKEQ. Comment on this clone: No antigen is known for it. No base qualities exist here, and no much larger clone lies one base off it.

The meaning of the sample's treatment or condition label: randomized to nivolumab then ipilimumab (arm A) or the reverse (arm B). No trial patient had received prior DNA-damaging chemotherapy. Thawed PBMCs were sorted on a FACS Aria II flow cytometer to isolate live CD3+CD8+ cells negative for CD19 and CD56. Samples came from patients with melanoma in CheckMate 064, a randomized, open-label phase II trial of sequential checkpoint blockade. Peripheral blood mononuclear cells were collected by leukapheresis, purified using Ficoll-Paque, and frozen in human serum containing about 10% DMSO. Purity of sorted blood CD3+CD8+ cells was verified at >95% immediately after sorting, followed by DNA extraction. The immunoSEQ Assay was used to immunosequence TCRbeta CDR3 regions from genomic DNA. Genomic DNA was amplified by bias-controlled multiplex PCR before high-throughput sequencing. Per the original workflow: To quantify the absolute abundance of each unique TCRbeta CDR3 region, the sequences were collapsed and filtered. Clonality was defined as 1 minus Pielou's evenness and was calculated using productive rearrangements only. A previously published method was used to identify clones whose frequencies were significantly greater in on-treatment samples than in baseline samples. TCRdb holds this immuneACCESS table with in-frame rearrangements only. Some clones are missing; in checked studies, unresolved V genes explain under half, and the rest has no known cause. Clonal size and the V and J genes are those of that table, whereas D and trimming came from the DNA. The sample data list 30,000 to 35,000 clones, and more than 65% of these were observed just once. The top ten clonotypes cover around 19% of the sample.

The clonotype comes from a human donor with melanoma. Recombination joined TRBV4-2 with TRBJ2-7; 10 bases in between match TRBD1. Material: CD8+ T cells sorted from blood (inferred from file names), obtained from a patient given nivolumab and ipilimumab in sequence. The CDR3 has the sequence CASSQGQGALVYEQYF. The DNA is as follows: TGTGCCAGCAGCCAAGGACAGGGGGCTTTGGTCTACGAGCAGTACTTC.